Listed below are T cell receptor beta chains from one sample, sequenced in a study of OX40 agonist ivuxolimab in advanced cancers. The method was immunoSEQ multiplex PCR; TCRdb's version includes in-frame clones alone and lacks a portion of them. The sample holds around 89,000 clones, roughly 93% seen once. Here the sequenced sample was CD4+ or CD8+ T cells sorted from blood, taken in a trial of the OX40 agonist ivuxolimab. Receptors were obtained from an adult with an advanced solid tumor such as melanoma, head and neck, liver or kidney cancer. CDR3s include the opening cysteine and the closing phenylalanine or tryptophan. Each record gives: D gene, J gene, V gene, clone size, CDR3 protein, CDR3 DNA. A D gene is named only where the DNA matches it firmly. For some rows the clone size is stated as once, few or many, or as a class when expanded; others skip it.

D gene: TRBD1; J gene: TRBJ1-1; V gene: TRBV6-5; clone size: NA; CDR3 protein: CASINTGANTEAFF; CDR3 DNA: TGTGCCAGCATTAATACAGGGGCGAACACTGAAGCTTTCTTT
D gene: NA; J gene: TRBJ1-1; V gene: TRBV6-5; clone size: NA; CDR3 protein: CASSYRFEFPEAFF; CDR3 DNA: TGTGCCAGCAGTTATCGTTTTGAGTTCCCTGAAGCTTTCTTT
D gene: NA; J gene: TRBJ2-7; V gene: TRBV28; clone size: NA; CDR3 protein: CASSLVGGNYEQYF; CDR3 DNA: TGTGCCAGCAGTTTAGTAGGTGGGAACTACGAGCAGTACTTC
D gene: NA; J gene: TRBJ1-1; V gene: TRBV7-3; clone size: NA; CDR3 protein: CASSPSGVNTEAFF; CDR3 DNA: TGTGCCAGCAGCCCCTCGGGGGTCAACACTGAAGCTTTCTTT
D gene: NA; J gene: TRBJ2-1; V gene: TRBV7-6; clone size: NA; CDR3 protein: CASSLVTFSLYNEQFF; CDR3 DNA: TGTGCCAGCAGCTTAGTTACTTTCTCCCTCTACAATGAGCAGTTCTTC
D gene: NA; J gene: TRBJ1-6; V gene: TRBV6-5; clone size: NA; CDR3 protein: CASRGLNSPLHF; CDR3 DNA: TGTGCCAGCCGGGGCCTCAATTCACCCCTCCACTTT
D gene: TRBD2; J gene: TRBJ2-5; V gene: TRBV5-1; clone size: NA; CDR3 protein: CASSFETGTTQETQYF; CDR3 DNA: TGCGCCAGCAGCTTCGAAACCGGGACTACCCAAGAGACCCAGTACTTC
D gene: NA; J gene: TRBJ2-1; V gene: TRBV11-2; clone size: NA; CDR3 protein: CASSLVVEQFF; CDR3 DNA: TGTGCCAGCAGCTTAGTGGTTGAGCAGTTCTTC
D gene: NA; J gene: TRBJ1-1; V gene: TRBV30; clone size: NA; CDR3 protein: CAWSVRDATEAFF; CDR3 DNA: TGTGCCTGGAGTGTAAGGGATGCCACTGAAGCTTTCTTT
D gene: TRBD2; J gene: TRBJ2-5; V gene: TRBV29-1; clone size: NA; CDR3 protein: CSVGGSGRFGETQYF; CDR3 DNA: TGCAGCGTTGGAGGTAGCGGGAGGTTTGGAGAGACCCAGTACTTC
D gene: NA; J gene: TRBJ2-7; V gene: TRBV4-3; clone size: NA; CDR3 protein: CASSTGTDSSYEQYF; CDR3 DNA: TGCGCCAGCAGCACCGGGACGGATAGCTCCTACGAGCAGTACTTC
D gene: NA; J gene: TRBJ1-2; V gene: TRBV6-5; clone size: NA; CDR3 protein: CASSRFRSYGYTF; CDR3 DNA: TGTGCCAGCAGTCGCTTCAGGTCCTATGGCTACACCTTC
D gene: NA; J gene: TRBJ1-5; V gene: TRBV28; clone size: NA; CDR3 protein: CASSLPGGGGRQPQHF; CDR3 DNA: TGTGCCAGCAGTTTACCTGGGGGGGGAGGAAGGCAGCCCCAGCATTTT
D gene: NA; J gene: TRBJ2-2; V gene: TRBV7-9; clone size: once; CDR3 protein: CASSLPVRQELFF; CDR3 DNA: TGTGCCAGCAGCTTACCGGTGAGGCAGGAGCTGTTTTTT
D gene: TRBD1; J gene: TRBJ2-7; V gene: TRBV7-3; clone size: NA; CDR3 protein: CASSLQTGGHEQYF; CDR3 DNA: TGTGCCAGCAGCTTACAGACAGGGGGTCACGAGCAGTACTTC
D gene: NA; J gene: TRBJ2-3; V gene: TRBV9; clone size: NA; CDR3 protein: CASSVLGQTTDTQYF; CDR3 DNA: TGTGCCAGCAGCGTGCTTGGGCAGACGACAGATACGCAGTATTTT
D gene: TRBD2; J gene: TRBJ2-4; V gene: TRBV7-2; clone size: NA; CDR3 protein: CASSLGVEAGVKNIQYF; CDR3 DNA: TGTGCCAGCAGCTTAGGGGTGGAGGCGGGAGTAAAAAACATTCAGTACTTC
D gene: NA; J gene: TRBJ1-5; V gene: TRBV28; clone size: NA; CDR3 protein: CASSWEDARSLYSNQPQHF; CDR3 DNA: TGTGCCAGCAGCTGGGAGGACGCCCGGTCCCTTTATAGCAATCAGCCCCAGCATTTT
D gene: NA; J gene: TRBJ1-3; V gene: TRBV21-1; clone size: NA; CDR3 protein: CASNLGRSNTSGNTIYF; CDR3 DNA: TGTGCCAGCAACCTGGGACGAAGCAACACCTCTGGAAACACCATATATTTT
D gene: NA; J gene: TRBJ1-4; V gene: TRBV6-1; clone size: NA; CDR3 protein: CASSEWGATNEKLFF; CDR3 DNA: TGTGCCAGCAGTGAATGGGGGGCAACTAATGAAAAACTGTTTTTT
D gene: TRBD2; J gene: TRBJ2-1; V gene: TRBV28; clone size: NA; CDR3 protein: CATSFDGRTLSYNEQFF; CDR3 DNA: TGTGCCACATCCTTTGACGGGAGGACCCTCTCCTACAATGAGCAGTTCTTC
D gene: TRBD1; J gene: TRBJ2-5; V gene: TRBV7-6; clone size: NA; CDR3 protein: CASSLEGFDRDQETQYF; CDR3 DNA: TGTGCCAGCAGCTTAGAGGGGTTCGACAGGGACCAAGAGACCCAGTACTTC
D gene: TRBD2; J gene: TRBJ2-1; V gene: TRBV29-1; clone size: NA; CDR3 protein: CSTTNPQLAGPWNEQFF; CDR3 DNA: TGCAGCACTACGAATCCCCAACTAGCGGGGCCTTGGAATGAGCAGTTCTTC
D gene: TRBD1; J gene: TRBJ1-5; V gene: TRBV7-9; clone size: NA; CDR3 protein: CASSPGQPYSNQPQHF; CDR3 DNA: TGTGCCAGCAGCCCGGGACAGCCATATAGCAATCAGCCCCAGCATTTT
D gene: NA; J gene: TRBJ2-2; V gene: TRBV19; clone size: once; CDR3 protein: CASSIYSTSITGELFF; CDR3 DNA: TGTGCCAGTAGTATATATTCGACTAGTATCACCGGGGAGCTGTTTTTT
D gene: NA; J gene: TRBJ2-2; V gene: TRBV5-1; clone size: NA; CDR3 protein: CASSSRTLTSTGELFF; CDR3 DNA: TGCGCCAGCAGCTCCCGGACTCTTACATCTACCGGGGAGCTGTTTTTT
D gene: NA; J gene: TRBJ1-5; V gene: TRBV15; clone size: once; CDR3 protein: CATSRVEQPQHF; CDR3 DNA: TGTGCCACCAGCAGAGTAGAGCAGCCCCAGCATTTT
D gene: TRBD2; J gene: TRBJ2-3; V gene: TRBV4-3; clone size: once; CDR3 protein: CASSQDQGLASTDTQYF; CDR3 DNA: TGCGCCAGCAGCCAAGATCAAGGACTAGCGAGCACAGATACGCAGTATTTT
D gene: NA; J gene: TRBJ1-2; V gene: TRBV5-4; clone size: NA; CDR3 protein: CASSLVGTFSGYTF; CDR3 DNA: TGTGCCAGCAGCTTGGTTGGCACATTCTCTGGCTACACCTTC
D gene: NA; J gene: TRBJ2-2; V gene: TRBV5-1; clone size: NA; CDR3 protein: CASSLFSFYTGELFF; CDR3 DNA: TGCGCCAGCAGCTTGTTCTCTTTTTACACCGGGGAGCTGTTTTTT
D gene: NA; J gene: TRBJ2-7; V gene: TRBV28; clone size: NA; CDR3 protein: CATTLGDYEQYF; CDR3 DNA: TGTGCCACCACTCTTGGGGACTACGAGCAGTACTTC
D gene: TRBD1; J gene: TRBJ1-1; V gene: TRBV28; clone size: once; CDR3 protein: CASSRTGPITEAFF; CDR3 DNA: TGTGCCAGCAGCCGGACAGGTCCCATTACTGAAGCTTTCTTT
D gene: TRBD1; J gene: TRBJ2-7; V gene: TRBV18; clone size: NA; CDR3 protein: CASSPGQGAYEQYF; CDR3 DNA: TGTGCCAGCTCACCGGGACAGGGGGCCTACGAGCAGTACTTC
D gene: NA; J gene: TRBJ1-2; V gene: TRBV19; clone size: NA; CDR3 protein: CASTRGGLDGYTF; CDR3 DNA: TGTGCCAGTACCCGAGGGGGGCTAGATGGCTACACCTTC
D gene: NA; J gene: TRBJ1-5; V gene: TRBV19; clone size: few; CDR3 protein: CASSPVASNQPQHF; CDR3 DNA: TGTGCCAGTAGTCCAGTGGCCAGCAATCAGCCCCAGCATTTT
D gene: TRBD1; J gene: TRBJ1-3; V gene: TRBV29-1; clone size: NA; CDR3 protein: CSVEQGVGGNTIYF; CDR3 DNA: TGCAGCGTTGAACAGGGGGTTGGGGGAAACACCATATATTTT
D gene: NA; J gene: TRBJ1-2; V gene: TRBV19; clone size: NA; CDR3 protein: CAIVEGNYGYTF; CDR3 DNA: TGTGCCATCGTCGAGGGGAACTATGGCTACACCTTC
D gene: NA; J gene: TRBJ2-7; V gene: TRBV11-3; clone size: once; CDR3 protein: CASSLAQGREQYF; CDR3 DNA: TGTGCCAGCAGCTTAGCACAGGGAAGGGAGCAGTACTTC
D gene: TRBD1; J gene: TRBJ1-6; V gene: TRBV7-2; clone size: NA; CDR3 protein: CASSLPGQGRNSPLHF; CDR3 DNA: TGTGCCAGCAGCTTACCAGGACAGGGCCGGAATTCACCCCTCCACTTT
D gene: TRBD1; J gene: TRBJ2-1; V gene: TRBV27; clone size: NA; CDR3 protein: CASSLYLNPGQGNEQFF; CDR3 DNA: TGTGCCAGCAGTTTATACCTTAATCCGGGACAGGGGAATGAGCAGTTCTTC
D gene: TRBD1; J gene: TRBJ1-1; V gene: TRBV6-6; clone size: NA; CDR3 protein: CASSPPDRGGTEAFF; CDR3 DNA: TGTGCCAGCAGTCCCCCCGACAGGGGTGGTACTGAAGCTTTCTTT
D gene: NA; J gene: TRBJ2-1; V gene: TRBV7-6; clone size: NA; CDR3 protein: CASSQFVGGEQFF; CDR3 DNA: TGTGCCAGCAGCCAATTTGTCGGAGGTGAGCAGTTCTTC
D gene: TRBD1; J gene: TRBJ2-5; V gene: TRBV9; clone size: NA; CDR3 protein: CASSTWDRGQETQYF; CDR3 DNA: TGTGCCAGCAGCACATGGGACAGGGGGCAAGAGACCCAGTACTTC
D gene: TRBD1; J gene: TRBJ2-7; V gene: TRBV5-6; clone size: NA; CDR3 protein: CASTGTGDLSYEQYF; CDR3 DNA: TGTGCCAGCACCGGGACAGGAGACCTATCCTACGAGCAGTACTTC
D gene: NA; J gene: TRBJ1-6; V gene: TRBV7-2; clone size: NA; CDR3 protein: CASSLRRSSYNSPLHF; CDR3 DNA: TGTGCCAGCAGCTTAAGGCGGAGCTCCTATAATTCACCCCTCCACTTT
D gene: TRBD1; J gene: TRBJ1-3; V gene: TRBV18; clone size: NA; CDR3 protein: CASSQGQGETGNTIYF; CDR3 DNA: TGTGCCAGCTCCCAGGGACAGGGTGAAACTGGAAACACCATATATTTT
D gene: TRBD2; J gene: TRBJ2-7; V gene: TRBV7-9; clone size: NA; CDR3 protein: CASSLTSGSYEQYF; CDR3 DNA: TGTGCCAGCAGCTTGACTAGCGGGAGCTACGAGCAGTACTTC
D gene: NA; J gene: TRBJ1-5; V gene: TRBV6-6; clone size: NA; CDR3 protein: CASSQPGDQPQHF; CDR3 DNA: TGTGCCAGCAGTCAGCCAGGGGATCAGCCCCAGCATTTT
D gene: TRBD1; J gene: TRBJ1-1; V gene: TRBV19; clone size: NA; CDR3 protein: CASSIAGQGVNTEAFF; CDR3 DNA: TGTGCCAGTAGTATTGCCGGACAGGGGGTGAACACTGAAGCTTTCTTT
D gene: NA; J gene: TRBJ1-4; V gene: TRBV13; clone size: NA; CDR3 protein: CASSLVGKGEKLFF; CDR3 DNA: TGTGCCAGCAGCTTAGTAGGGAAGGGTGAAAAACTGTTTTTT
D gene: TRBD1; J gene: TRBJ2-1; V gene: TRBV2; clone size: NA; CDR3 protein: CASSLQGADNEQFF; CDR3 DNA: TGTGCCAGCAGTCTACAGGGGGCGGACAATGAGCAGTTCTTC
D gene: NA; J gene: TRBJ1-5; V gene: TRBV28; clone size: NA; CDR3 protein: CASSVTPDSNQPQHF; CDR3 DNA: TGTGCCAGCAGTGTGACGCCCGATAGCAATCAGCCCCAGCATTTT
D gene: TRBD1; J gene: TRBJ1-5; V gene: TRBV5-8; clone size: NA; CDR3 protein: CASSSTGHSNQPQHF; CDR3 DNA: TGTGCCAGCAGCTCGACAGGGCATAGCAATCAGCCCCAGCATTTT
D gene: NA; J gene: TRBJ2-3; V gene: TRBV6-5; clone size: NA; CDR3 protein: CASSYSGMTGDTQYF; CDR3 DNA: TGTGCCAGCAGTTACTCTGGCATGACGGGAGATACGCAGTATTTT
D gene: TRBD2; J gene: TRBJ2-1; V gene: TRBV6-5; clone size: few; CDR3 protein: CASSLRGEYNEQFF; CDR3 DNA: TGTGCCAGCAGTTTACGGGGGGAGTACAATGAGCAGTTCTTC
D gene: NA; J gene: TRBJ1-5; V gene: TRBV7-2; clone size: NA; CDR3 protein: CASSLAKTGDSNQPQHF; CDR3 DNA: TGTGCCAGCAGCTTAGCGAAGACAGGTGATAGCAATCAGCCCCAGCATTTT
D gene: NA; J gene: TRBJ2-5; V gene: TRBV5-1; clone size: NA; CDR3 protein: CASSLGMRETQYF; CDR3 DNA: TGCGCCAGCAGCTTGGGAATGAGGGAGACCCAGTACTTC
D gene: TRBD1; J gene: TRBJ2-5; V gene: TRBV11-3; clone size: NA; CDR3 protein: CASSSTRPGQGETQYF; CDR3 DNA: TGTGCCAGCAGCTCAACCCGACCGGGACAGGGGGAGACCCAGTACTTC